The 13 T cell receptor beta chains given below trace back to one sample, sequenced in a study of blood T cells in healthy people across ages. A second PCR of 7 to 11 cycles used a sample-barcoded 5' primer and a J-beta primer mix. TCRdb redid the calling of the 5' RACE reads with MiXCR, one entry per CDR3 protein. The sample carries roughly 790,000 distinct CDR3 sequences, 40% to 45% recorded once. Sequencing was performed on blood. The receptors were gathered from a woman aged 55-69 years in good health.

With respect to this clonotype: Being one base from a much bigger clone, this may be a read error. The genes are TRBV10-3 and TRBJ2-5, with D perhaps matching TRBD1 (7 bases). CDR3 length equals 16 residues. Germline V gives CDR1 ENHRY, CDR2 SYGVKD. CDR3 protein: CATSELTGEDQETQYF. As DNA, the CDR3 is TGTGCCACCAGTGAGCTCACAGGGGAGGATCAAGAGACCCAGTACTTC.

This clonotype was recorded a few times. V gene TRBV24-1 combines with J gene TRBJ2-1; D unresolved. Trimming left V 6 bases short and J 5 bases short, with 4 bases between. This CDR3 is built from 11 residues. Germline-derived CDR1 and CDR2 are KGHDR and SFDVKD. The DNA for the CDR3 is TGTGCCACCAGTTCCCACAATGAGCAGTTCTTC. It translates to CATSSHNEQFF.

The J gene is TRBJ1-1, the V gene TRBV4-1, with no clear D. There are 16 residues in the CDR3. V shed 1 base and J shed 0 bases, with 12 bases lying between them. Germline assignment: CDR1 MGHRA and CDR2 YSYEKL. The CDR3 here is CASSQVSRGMNTEAFF. Here the CDR3 DNA reads TGCGCCAGCAGCCAAGTCTCCAGAGGCATGAACACTGAAGCTTTCTTT.

This clonotype was picked up one time. At one end the junction does not follow the germline gene, possibly because of a read error. The V and J genes are TRBV28 and TRBJ2-7, with unresolved D. Per the germline V gene, CDR1 is MDHEN and CDR2 is SYDVKM. This CDR3 is 13 amino acids long. The CDR3 loop reads CACSLGKRSEQYF. As DNA, the CDR3 is TGTGCCTGCAGTTTAGGCAAGCGTAGCGAGCAGTACTTC. Filled out from reference TRBV28 and TRBJ2-7, the complete variable domain reads DVKVTQSSRYLVKRTGEKVFLECVQDMDHENMFWYRQDPGLGLRLIYFSYDVKMKEKGDIPEGYSVSREKKERFSLILESASTNQTSMYLCACSLGKRSEQYFGPGTRLTVT.

The rearrangement joins TRBV18 to TRBJ1-1; a possible D gene is TRBD1 (5 bases). Germline loops: CDR1 KGHSH, CDR2 LQKENI. V was trimmed by 3 bases and J by 6 bases, leaving 14 bases between them. This CDR3 is 14 amino acids long. Written as DNA, the CDR3 is TGTGCCAGCTCACCGGGGGGGGAGACGGCTGAAGCTTTCTTT. It encodes CASSPGGETAEAFF.

This clonotype was observed a handful of times. The chain combines TRBV12-3 or TRBV12-4 with TRBJ2-1, with 10 bases identical to TRBD1. The V segment lost 7 bases and the J segment 4 bases; nucleotides outside the gene matches: 4. The CDR3 totals 14 residues. In DNA, the CDR3 is TGTGCCAGCAATCTGGGACAGGGGTACAATGAGCAGTTCTTC. It translates to CASNLGQGYNEQFF.

The sample holds a few counts of this clonotype. The junction differs from germline at one of its ends, possibly a read error. The chain links TRBV4-2 to TRBJ2-7, with 12 nucleotides matching TRBD2. Germline CDR1 reads LGHNA; CDR2 reads YNFKEQ. The CDR3 runs 16 residues. CDR3 in amino acids: CASRQELAGGGDEQYF. As DNA, the CDR3 is TGTGCCAGCAGACAAGAACTAGCGGGGGGTGGGGACGAGCAGTACTTC.

This clonotype was observed a handful of times. The chain couples TRBV5-1 to TRBJ1-2, with 8 bases aligning to TRBD1. V dropped 4 bases and J dropped 4; count of bases not matched to a gene: 6. Germline V gene data show CDR1 as SGHRS and CDR2 as YFSETQ. The CDR3 loop spans 14 amino acids. The CDR3 DNA reads TGCGCCAGCAGCCCGCCCGACAGGGGCTATGGCTACACCTTC. It is translated as CASSPPDRGYGYTF.

This clonotype was counted only a few times. This sequence joins TRBV28 and TRBJ2-1, with D perhaps TRBD2 (5 bases). Trimming removed 6 bases from V and 0 bases from J, with 12 bases in between. The length of the CDR3 is 15 residues. The germline CDR1 and CDR2 sequences are MDHEN and SYDVKM. The CDR3 region is CASSRTASSYNEQFF. DNA for the CDR3: TGTGCCAGCAGCCGGACTGCGAGCTCCTACAATGAGCAGTTCTTC.

The chain is built from TRBV3-1 and TRBJ1-2; 9 positions agree with TRBD1. Germline trimming cut 3 bases from V and 4 bases from J; bases unmatched to any gene: 6. The length of the CDR3 is 15 residues. CDR1 is LGHDT, CDR2 YNNKEL, per germline (reference sequence). The CDR3 spells CASSQEDRGFYGYTF. The DNA of the CDR3 is TGTGCCAGCAGCCAGGAGGACAGGGGATTCTATGGCTACACCTTC.

Only a few counts were recorded for this clonotype. The chain has TRBV15 and TRBJ2-6, with D possibly TRBD1 on 5 matching bases. Trimming cost V 4 bases and J 1 base, with 11 bases left between them. The CDR3 runs 16 residues. Per the germline V gene, CDR1 is LNHNV and CDR2 is YYDKDF (reference sequence). In DNA form, the CDR3 reads TGTGCCACCAGCATCTCAGGGTTGTCTGGGGCCAACGTCCTGACTTTC. It translates to CATSISGLSGANVLTF. Complete variable domain (other parts from reference TRBV15 and TRBJ2-6): DAMVIQNPRYQVTQFGKPVTLSCSQTLNHNVMYWYQQKSSQAPKLLFHYYDKDFNNEADTPDNFQSRRPNTSFCFLDIRSPGLGDTAMYLCATSISGLSGANVLTFGAGSRLTVL.

Comment on this clonotype: This may be a read error, as it is one base from a much larger clone. J is TRBJ2-3 and V is TRBV29-1, with 7 bases fitting TRBD2. This CDR3 is 16 amino acids long. Germline lookup yields CDR1 SQVTM and CDR2 ANQGSEA. Unmatched junction bases numbered 9, after V lost 2 bases and J lost 1 base. The CDR3 is CSVELAEGGGTDTQYF. The DNA of the CDR3 is TGCAGCGTTGAACTAGCGGAAGGTGGAGGCACAGATACGCAGTATTTT.

In this sample, this clonotype turned up a few times. In DNA, the CDR3 is TGCAGTGCTAGAGCCCCGGGGGGACTACTTACTTCATACACAGATACGCAGTATTTT. Its translation: CSARAPGGLLTSYTDTQYF. This chain uses TRBV20-1 with TRBJ2-3, with 7 bases aligning to TRBD2. Germline-derived CDR1 and CDR2 are DFQATT and SNEGSKA (reference sequence). The CDR3 loop spans 19 amino acids. The J segment lost 2 bases and the V segment lost 1 base, leaving 18 bases of the junction unmatched.